The 12 T cell receptor beta chains listed next were all sequenced from one sample in a study of blood T cell repertoires in COVID-19. Using immunoSEQ multiplex PCR, the repertoire was profiled, and TCRdb retains in-frame clones only, with some absent. The repertoire consists of about 130,000 clones, with roughly 84% occurring once and the leading ten covering about 12%. The sample comprised peripheral blood. The source is a young woman who had recovered from COVID-19.

This CDR3 is CASSWAPGQPTYEQYF. The CDR3 DNA sequence: TGTGCCAGCAGCTGGGCACCGGGACAGCCTACCTACGAGCAGTACTTC. The chain has TRBV7-9 and TRBJ2-7; 7 nucleotides line up with TRBD1. The germline CDR1 and CDR2 sequences are SEHNR and FQNEAQ (reference sequence). The ends lost 4 bases at V and 2 bases at J; junction bases unmatched: 11. This CDR3 has 16 amino acids.

This clone showed up many times. The rearrangement uses TRBV10-3 and TRBJ1-4; 7 positions agree with TRBD1. The J segment lost 2 bases and the V segment lost 3 bases, leaving 9 bases of the junction unmatched. The germline gives CDR1 ENHRY, CDR2 SYGVKD. The CDR3 contains 17 residues. The chain's CDR3 is CAISERQGGFTNEKLFF. The CDR3 bases are TGTGCCATCAGTGAAAGACAGGGAGGATTCACTAATGAAAAACTGTTTTTT.

The chain is built from TRBV7-6 and TRBJ2-2; 7 bases are shared with TRBD1. Germline assignment: CDR1 SGHVS and CDR2 FNYEAQ. The CDR3 loop spans 16 amino acids. Trimming cost V 1 base and J 2 bases; bases outside gene matches: 4. The CDR3 DNA is TGTGCCAGCAGCTTAGTAGGGGGCTTTAACACCGGGGAGCTGTTTTTT. This gives the protein CASSLVGGFNTGELFF.

This clone is a singleton in its sample. The chain combines TRBV6-1 with TRBJ2-2; D perhaps matches TRBD2 (6 bases). Germline-derived CDR1 and CDR2 are MNHNS and SASEGT. Trimming shortened V by 0 bases and J by 4 bases, and 24 bases separated the two germline ends. The CDR3 runs 20 residues. The CDR3 region is CASSEAKPGGPPRATGELFF. CDR3 DNA sequence: TGTGCCAGCAGTGAAGCTAAACCCGGGGGACCCCCGCGAGCCACCGGGGAGCTGTTTTTT.

The chain has TRBV5-1 and TRBJ1-1; TRBD1 is a possible D gene (6 bases). Germline V CDR1 and CDR2: SGHRS, YFSETQ. This CDR3 is built from 14 residues. V shed 0 bases and J shed 5 bases, with 11 bases lying between them. DNA for the CDR3: TGCGCCAGCAGCTTGGTACAGGGAGGGACTGAAGCTTTCTTT. It yields the protein CASSLVQGGTEAFF.

V is TRBV4-1 and J is TRBJ1-2; 12 nucleotides agree with TRBD1. Trimming removed 6 bases from V and 3 bases from J; junction bases left unmatched: 8. From germline, CDR1 is MGHRA and CDR2 YSYEKL. The CDR3 is made up of 16 amino acids. The chain's CDR3 is CASRSGTGGAYYGYTF. CDR3 DNA: TGCGCCAGCAGGTCCGGGACAGGGGGCGCCTACTATGGCTACACCTTC.

A few counts support this clone. CDR3 region: CASSQDVSGVNYGYTF. CDR3 nucleotide sequence: TGTGCCAGCAGCCAAGACGTTTCAGGGGTCAACTATGGCTACACCTTC. The chain uses TRBV4-2 and TRBJ1-2, with D possibly matching TRBD1 (6 bases). The germline CDR1 and CDR2 sequences are LGHNA and YNFKEQ. CDR3 size: 16 residues. The V end lost 0 bases, the J end lost 2 bases, and 13 bases lay between the germline ends.

The CDR3 coding sequence is TGTGCCAGCAGTCCAAGACAGGGATTGAGTGAAAAACTGTTTTTT. This encodes CASSPRQGLSEKLFF. The gene calls are TRBV27 and TRBJ1-4, with 7 bases lining up with TRBD1. V trimming: 5 bases; J trimming: 7 bases; junction bases outside the gene matches: 10. The CDR3 has 15 amino acids. The germline V gene has CDR1 MNHEY and CDR2 SMNVEV (reference sequence).

This rearrangement joins TRBV29-1 to TRBJ2-3; 7 nucleotides align to TRBD2. The CDR3 is 13 residues long. CDR1 and CDR2 from the germline V gene are SQVTM and ANQGSEA. Trimming removed 5 bases from V and 1 base from J; junction bases left unmatched: 3. CDR3 in DNA: TGCAGCGTTACCCGGGGGGGCACAGATACGCAGTATTTT. Translating gives CSVTRGGTDTQYF.

This clone came up a few times. The V and J genes are TRBV5-1 and TRBJ2-1; D not certain. The germline CDR1 and CDR2 sequences are SGHRS and YFSETQ. The CDR3 totals 15 residues. With 5 bases removed from V and 0 bases from J, the gap between germline ends came to 12 bases. CDR3 residues: CASSIPRSSYNEQFF. The DNA of the CDR3 is TGCGCCAGCAGTATCCCTAGGTCCTCCTACAATGAGCAGTTCTTC.

The CDR3 protein is CASSLGLAGTNEQFF. DNA of the CDR3: TGTGCCAGCAGCTTGGGTCTAGCGGGGACCAATGAGCAGTTCTTC. The chain has TRBV5-6 and TRBJ2-1; 9 positions agree with TRBD2. CDR3 length equals 15 residues. The V gene end was trimmed by 0 bases and the J gene end by 6 bases; junction bases not matched to a gene: 4. In germline, CDR1 is SGHDT, CDR2 YYEEEE.

This clone appeared a single time. This chain joins TRBV30 and TRBJ1-2; D is ambiguous. Germline values: CDR1 GTSNPN, CDR2 SVGIG (reference sequence). The CDR3 has 13 residues. Trimming removed 2 bases from V and 5 bases from J, with 12 bases in between. CDR3 sequence: CAWSTAGLYGYTF. The CDR3 DNA reads as TGTGCCTGGAGTACAGCAGGCCTATATGGCTACACCTTC.